Below are 21 T cell receptor beta chains sequenced from a single sample in a study of cytomegalovirus exposure and HLA in healthy donors. Sequencing was performed with immunoSEQ multiplex PCR; in TCRdb, only in-frame clones are kept and a portion is missing. The sample records roughly 100,000 clones, 86% being singletons. Sequenced sample: PBMCs. The receptors come from a woman between 18 and 30 years old in good health and CMV-seropositive.

The chain links TRBV18 to TRBJ1-5; D call uncertain. V lost 3 bases, J lost 5 bases, and 14 bases lay in between. The length of the CDR3 is 15 residues. In germline, CDR1 is KGHSH, CDR2 LQKENI. The CDR3 reads CASSPRVGLDQPQHF. CDR3 DNA sequence: TGTGCCAGCTCACCGAGGGTCGGGCTGGATCAGCCCCAGCATTTT.

The V and J genes are TRBV18 and TRBJ1-3; D is uncertain. The CDR3 contains 14 residues. V was trimmed by 3 bases and J by 0 bases, leaving 6 bases between them. Looked up from germline, CDR1 is KGHSH and CDR2 is LQKENI. CDR3 coding DNA: TGTGCCAGCTCACCTACGAGCTCTGGAAACACCATATATTTT. Amino acid sequence: CASSPTSSGNTIYF.

The chain combines TRBV7-6 with TRBJ1-5; D may be TRBD1 (5 bases). Trimming pared 2 bases from V and 3 bases from J, leaving 11 bases between. This CDR3 spans 15 amino acids. Per germline, CDR1 SGHVS and CDR2 FNYEAQ. The CDR3 sequence is CASSLLPGNNQPQHF. In DNA, the CDR3 is TGTGCCAGCAGCTTATTGCCAGGGAACAATCAGCCCCAGCATTTT.

The chain employs TRBV23-1 and TRBJ1-4; D is unclear. TRBV23-1 is an open reading frame whose function is uncertain. The CDR3 loop spans 9 amino acids. Between the trimmed V and J ends, which lost 10 bases and 10 bases, there was a span of 7 bases. In nucleotides, the CDR3 is TGCGCCACTCCGGGAAAACTGTTTTTT. Amino acid sequence: CATPGKLFF.

As DNA, the CDR3 is TGTGCCACCAGCAGCCGAGAGGGTTGGACAGGGATTGGGGGGGAGACCCAGTACTTC. This gives the protein CATSSREGWTGIGGETQYF. This chain links TRBV15 with TRBJ2-5; TRBD1 matches at 8 bases. The V segment lost 3 bases and the J segment 5 bases; nucleotides outside the gene matches: 20. The length of the CDR3 is 19 residues. Germline V lookup: CDR1 LNHNV, CDR2 YYDKDF (reference sequence).

J is TRBJ2-7 and V is TRBV6-5, with 8 bases identical to TRBD2. V was pared by 0 bases and J by 6 bases, with 7 bases of the junction left unmatched. The germline gives CDR1 MNHEY, CDR2 SVGAGI. The CDR3 consists of 15 residues. The DNA for the CDR3 is TGTGCCAGCAGTTACTCCGGGACTAGTATTCTCGAGCAGTACTTC. This gives the protein CASSYSGTSILEQYF.

A single count supports this clone. This rearrangement joins TRBV5-4 to TRBJ2-5; 7 bases are shared with TRBD2. The CDR3 extends over 13 amino acids. Unmatched junction bases numbered 5, after V lost 4 bases and J lost 5 bases. Germline CDR1 and CDR2: SGHNT and YYREEE (reference sequence). The CDR3 DNA sequence: TGTGCCAGCAGCGTCCGGGGAGGGGAGACCCAGTACTTC. This translates into CASSVRGGETQYF.

This clone has just a few counts. V is TRBV16 and J is TRBJ1-5, with D possibly being TRBD1 (6 bases). CDR3 length: 14 amino acids. V was pared by 4 bases and J by 4 bases, with 11 bases between. From germline, CDR1 is KGHSY and CDR2 FQNENV. CDR3 sequence reads: CASSPRGRNQPQHF. The CDR3 DNA is TGTGCCAGCAGCCCGAGGGGGAGAAATCAGCCCCAGCATTTT. Supplemented by reference TRBV16 and TRBJ1-5, the full variable domain reads GEEVAQTPKHLVRGEGQKAKLYCAPIKGHSYVFWYQQVLKNEFKFLISFQNENVFDETGMPKERFSAKCLPNSPCSLEIQATKLEDSAVYFCASSPRGRNQPQHFGDGTRLSIL.

The rearrangement uses TRBV25-1 and TRBJ1-4; 11 positions agree with TRBD1. V gave up 3 bases and J gave up 8 bases; unmatched junction bases: 11. The V gene's germline CDR1 is MGHDK and CDR2 SYGVNS. This CDR3 is 17 amino acids long. The CDR3 DNA is TGTGCCAGCAGTGATTCCCGTTGGTGGACAGGGGGCGAAAAACTGTTTTTT. Protein: CASSDSRWWTGGEKLFF.

The chain is built from TRBV7-2 and TRBJ2-7; tentative D call: TRBD2 (8 bases). Per the germline V gene, CDR1 is SGHTA and CDR2 is FQGNSA. The CDR3 has 15 amino acids. The germline V and J ends were trimmed by 4 bases and 3 bases, with 16 bases remaining between them. For the CDR3, the DNA is TGTGCCAGCAGCTCGGGGGGGACAGTAAACTACGAGCAGTACTTC. Its protein product is CASSSGGTVNYEQYF.

The chain recombines TRBV6-4 with TRBJ1-6; D not certain. With 3 bases removed from V and 6 bases from J, the gap between germline ends came to 9 bases. Germline loops: CDR1 MRHNA, CDR2 SNTAGT. The CDR3 is made up of 14 amino acids. The CDR3 sequence: CASSEFSGNSPLHF. The CDR3 DNA is TGTGCCAGCAGTGAATTTAGCGGTAATTCACCCCTCCACTTT.

The chain joins TRBV29-1 to TRBJ2-5; a weak D match, TRBD2 (5 bases). CDR3 length: 11 residues. V was pared by 8 bases and J by 5 bases, with 12 bases between. Germline lookup yields CDR1 SQVTM and CDR2 ANQGSEA. CDR3 sequence reads: CSCQRGETQYF. CDR3 in DNA: TGCAGCTGCCAGAGAGGGGAGACCCAGTACTTC.

This clone was seen repeatedly, ten times or more. The chain uses TRBV5-4 and TRBJ1-4, with a possible D match to TRBD1 (5 bases). This CDR3 is 14 amino acids long. Germline V gene sequence: CDR1 SGHNT, CDR2 YYREEE (reference sequence). V shed 0 bases and J shed 7 bases, with 10 bases lying between them. The CDR3 DNA reads as TGTGCCAGCAGCTTGGCCAGGCAGGGTGAAAAACTGTTTTTT. It encodes CASSLARQGEKLFF.

The chain combines TRBV9 with TRBJ2-7; 9 bases align to TRBD1. Germline V gene sequence: CDR1 SGDLS, CDR2 YYNGEE. This CDR3 spans 17 amino acids. Trimming at V came to 0 bases and at J to 1 base, leaving 8 bases not matched to a gene. Here the CDR3 DNA reads TGTGCCAGCAGCGTAGGAGGGGGACAGGGTGCATCCTACGAGCAGTACTTC. Amino acids: CASSVGGGQGASYEQYF. Full variable domain (remainder filled in from reference TRBV9 and TRBJ2-7): DSGVTQTPKHLITATGQRVTLRCSPRSGDLSVYWYQQSLDQGLQFLIQYYNGEERAKGNILERFSAQQFPDLHSELNLSSLELGDSALYFCASSVGGGQGASYEQYFGPGTRLTVT.

This chain uses TRBV28 with TRBJ1-1; TRBD1 matches 10 bases. The length of the CDR3 is 15 residues. CDR1 MDHEN and CDR2 SYDVKM come from the germline V gene. Germline trimming cut 3 bases from V and 5 bases from J; bases unmatched to any gene: 6. This CDR3 reads CASSFWGDRGTEAFF. DNA for the CDR3: TGTGCCAGCAGTTTTTGGGGGGACAGGGGAACTGAAGCTTTCTTT.

There are a few counts of this clone. The chain uses TRBV19 and TRBJ1-6; TRBD1 matches at 9 bases. There are 14 residues in the CDR3. CDR1 LNHDA and CDR2 SQIVND come from the germline V gene (reference sequence). The V segment lost 6 bases and the J segment 8 bases; nucleotides outside the gene matches: 5. The CDR3 region is CASRATGGHSPLHF. CDR3 sequence (DNA): TGTGCCAGTAGGGCGACAGGGGGACATTCACCCCTCCACTTT.

The rearrangement joins TRBV7-3 to TRBJ1-1; TRBD1 aligns across 7 bases. CDR3 length: 17 residues. The V and J ends lost 4 bases and 1 base, in that order; junction bases with no gene match: 12. Germline V gene sequence: CDR1 SGHTA, CDR2 FQGTGA. The CDR3 nucleotides are TGTGCCAGCAGCTCTAGGGTTTCCGGGACAGAGAACACTGAAGCTTTCTTT. Translated: CASSSRVSGTENTEAFF.

The chain employs TRBV11-3 and TRBJ2-1, with TRBD2 matching 7 bases. Germline lookup yields CDR1 SGHNT and CDR2 YENEEA. This CDR3 is built from 15 residues. The ends lost 6 bases at V and 1 base at J; junction bases unmatched: 6. Written as DNA, the CDR3 is TGTGCCAGCAGATTAACCGGGGGGTCCTACAATGAGCAGTTCTTC. Protein: CASRLTGGSYNEQFF.

The V call is TRBV15, the J call TRBJ1-2, with 8 bases lining up with TRBD1. V trimming: 6 bases; J trimming: 4 bases; junction bases outside the gene matches: 7. The CDR3 has 14 residues. CDR1 LNHNV and CDR2 YYDKDF come from the germline V gene (reference sequence). The CDR3 loop reads CATRPGGAGYGYTF. Written as DNA, the CDR3 is TGTGCCACCAGACCAGGGGGCGCTGGCTATGGCTACACCTTC.

This clone was observed a few times. The chain carries TRBV19 and TRBJ1-6, with 7 bases lining up with TRBD1. Looked up from germline, CDR1 is LNHDA and CDR2 is SQIVND (reference sequence). This CDR3 has 17 amino acids. Trimming cost V 1 base and J 9 bases; bases outside gene matches: 12. The CDR3 sequence is CASSIAGSEGAVSPLHF. DNA of the CDR3: TGTGCCAGTAGTATAGCCGGGAGTGAGGGGGCAGTTTCACCCCTCCACTTT.

V gene TRBV5-1 combines with J gene TRBJ1-1, with a tentative D call TRBD1 (6 bases). The germline CDR1 and CDR2 sequences are SGHRS and YFSETQ. Trimming shortened V by 5 bases and J by 0 bases, and 11 bases separated the two germline ends. This CDR3 region has 14 residues. In DNA form, the CDR3 reads TGCGCCAGCAGTCCCAGGACAGTGAACACTGAAGCTTTCTTT. This encodes CASSPRTVNTEAFF. Full variable domain (rest looked up from reference TRBV5-1 and TRBJ1-1): KAGVTQTPRYLIKTRGQQVTLSCSPISGHRSVSWYQQTPGQGLQFLFEYFSETQRNKGNFPGRFSGRQFSNSRSEMNVSTLELGDSALYLCASSPRTVNTEAFFGQGTRLTVV.